The clone carrying this T cell receptor beta chain was seen only a few times. Antigen specificity is unknown. The beta constant-region primer was an equimolar mix of two oligonucleotides covering TRBC1 and TRBC2. Nested alpha and beta constant-region primers with the SP2 primer drove four PCR rounds on ligated cDNA. TCRdb passed the UMI-ligation and nested PCR reads through MiXCR, listing each CDR3 protein once. The sample has about 90,000 distinct CDR3 sequences, about 10% seen once. The sample originates from a study of naive and memory T cell subsets. Findings and caveats of the study: In CD4 and CD8 cells, diversity dropped from naive through EMRA. Especially in CD8 cells, naive repertoires contained a few larger clonotypes, possibly CD45RA-re-expressing memory cells.

From the second PCR step, alpha and beta chains were amplified apart. Overnight CMV lysate stimulation of fresh PBMCs defined donor CMV status by CD4+ IFNgamma. The sequence derives from a human donor in good health. The sample was naive CD4+ T cells from blood.

The CDR3 sequence is CASSQENAAGETQYF. CDR3 nucleotides: TGTGCCAGCAGCCAAGAGAATGCCGCCGGGGAGACCCAGTACTTC. V gene TRBV4-2 combines with J gene TRBJ2-5; D remains unclear. CDR1 is LGHNA, CDR2 YNFKEQ, per germline. Trimming removed 0 bases at V and 5 bases at J, with 13 bases between. The CDR3 is 15 residues long.